This section outlines one T cell receptor beta chain sequence together with its context. The V and J ends lost 5 bases and 4 bases, in that order; junction bases with no gene match: 6. Germline loops: CDR1 SGHTA, CDR2 FQGNSA. CDR3 length equals 15 residues. This specimen belongs to a study of T cell responses to AZD1222 COVID-19 vaccine. Here immunoSEQ multiplex PCR was the method, and the copy in TCRdb shows in-frame clones only, minus some. Among approximately 180,000 clones listed, 88% were seen once. The TCR comes from an adult who received the AZD1222 COVID-19 vaccine. This chain uses TRBV7-2 with TRBJ2-5, with TRBD2 matching 11 bases. This sample comprised peripheral blood, obtained 28 days after the second AZD1222 dose. CDR3 nucleotides: TGTGCCAGCAGCAAACTAGCGGGGGTAGTAGAGACCCAGTACTTC. Translation: CASSKLAGVVETQYF. Based on the CDR3 plus reference TRBV7-2 and TRBJ2-5, the full variable domain is GAGVSQSPSNKVTEKGKDVELRCDPISGHTALYWYRQSLGQGLEFLIYFQGNSAPDKSGLPSDRFSAERTGGSVSTLTIQRTQQEDSAVYLCASSKLAGVVETQYFGPGTRLLVL.